The subject of this entry is one T cell receptor (beta chain). The antigen remains unidentified. This CDR3 has 13 residues. These data originate in a study of monozygotic twins with inflammatory bowel disease. Findings and caveats of the study: There was no way to distinguish the different T cell subtypes. Extra variability in the repertoires of patients may have come from differing immunosuppressive treatments.

Reanalyzing the 5' RACE reads, TCRdb keeps one entry per CDR3 protein, without DNA. The record lists 350,000 to 400,000 distinct CDR3 sequences, of which the ten most abundant hold 2.5% to 3%. This sequence originates from a human donor with ulcerative colitis or Crohn's disease, or a healthy co-twin of an affected twin (not recorded which). Sequenced: blood. This chain connects TRBV12-3 or TRBV12-4 to TRBJ2-2; TCRdb picks TRBD1, but there is no DNA to check that call. CDR3 sequence: CASSDRAAGELFF.